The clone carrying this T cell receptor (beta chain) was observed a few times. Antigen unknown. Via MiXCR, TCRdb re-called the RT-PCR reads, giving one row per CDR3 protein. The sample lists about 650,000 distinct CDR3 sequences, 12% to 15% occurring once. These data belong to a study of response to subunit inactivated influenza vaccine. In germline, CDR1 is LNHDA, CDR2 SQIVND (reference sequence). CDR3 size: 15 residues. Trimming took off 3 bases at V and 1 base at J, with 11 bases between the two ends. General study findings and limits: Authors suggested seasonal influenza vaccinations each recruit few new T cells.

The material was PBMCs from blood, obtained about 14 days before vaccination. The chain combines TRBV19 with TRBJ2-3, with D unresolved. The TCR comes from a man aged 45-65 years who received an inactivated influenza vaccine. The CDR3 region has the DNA TGTGCCAGTAGTATTATTACCTCACGCACAGATACGCAGTATTTT. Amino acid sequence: CASSIITSRTDTQYF.